Below, one TCR beta chain is given with its context. Its specificity is unknown. The sample belongs to a study of T cell responses to AZD1222 COVID-19 vaccine. Overall study findings and caveats: Increases in Spike-specific TCR breadth and depth were seen after two AZD1222 doses. Donor demographics were predominantly white British with a female majority; clonal diversity may be underestimated. Vaccine-associated CD4 TCRs ranged over spike, dominating at 160-218 and 743-854.

The CDR3 totals 14 residues. The germline CDR1 and CDR2 sequences are LGHNA and YNFKEQ. Trimming shortened V by 3 bases and J by 5 bases, and 13 bases separated the two germline ends. TCRdb keeps only in-frame clones here, not all; method: immunoSEQ multiplex PCR. This table holds roughly 93,000 clones, about nine tenths found once. The TCR comes from an adult in good health. The chain carries TRBV4-2 and TRBJ2-5; D is possibly TRBD1 (6 bases). This material consisted of peripheral blood, taken on day 0 of MenACWY control vaccination. The DNA of the CDR3 is TGTGCCAGCAGCCAGATCAGGGGCGAGGAGACCCAGTACTTC. It encodes CASSQIRGEETQYF.